This T cell receptor beta chain was identified in a study of T cells in Graves' hyperthyroidism and ophthalmopathy. The table lists this clonotype with a few counts. This CDR3 has 13 residues. CDR1 is GTSNPN and CDR2 is SVGIG in the germline V gene (reference sequence). The V gene lost 4 bases and the J gene lost 0 bases, with 7 bases spanning the gap. TCR beta CDR3 regions were amplified from RNA. The HTBI primer set served for first-round RT-PCR of the TCR CDR3. TCRdb re-called the multiplex PCR reads through MiXCR, storing one row per CDR3 protein. Counted here are 210,000 or so distinct CDR3 sequences, roughly 15% occurring once; the ten biggest clones make up under 65%. Graves' hyperthyroidism showing no ophthalmopathy progression within 18 months was considered stable. The hyperthyroidism was newly diagnosed and had lasted under 2 months; the patients were aged 18 to 65. Investigators excluded patients with uncontrolled infection, other autoimmune disease, pregnancy or lactation. About 10 ml fresh peripheral blood yielded the PBMCs.

This sequence joins TRBV30 and TRBJ1-5; no reliable D call. The sample consisted of blood. The receptor comes from a man in his forties or fifties with Graves' hyperthyroidism. CDR3 DNA sequence: TGTGCCTGGAAGGGTGATAGCAATCAGCCCCAGCATTTT. The encoded protein is CAWKGDSNQPQHF.